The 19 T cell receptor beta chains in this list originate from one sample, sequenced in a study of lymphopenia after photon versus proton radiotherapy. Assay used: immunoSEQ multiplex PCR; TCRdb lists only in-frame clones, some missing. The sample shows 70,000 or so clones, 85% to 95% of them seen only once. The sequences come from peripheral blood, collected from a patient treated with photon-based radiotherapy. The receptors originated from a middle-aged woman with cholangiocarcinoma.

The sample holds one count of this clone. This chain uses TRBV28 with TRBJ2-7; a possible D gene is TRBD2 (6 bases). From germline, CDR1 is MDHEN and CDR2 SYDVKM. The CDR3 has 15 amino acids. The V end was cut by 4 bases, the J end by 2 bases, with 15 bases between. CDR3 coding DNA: TGTGCCAGCAGTTCCCAATCGACTAGTCCCTACGAGCAGTACTTC. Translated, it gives CASSSQSTSPYEQYF.

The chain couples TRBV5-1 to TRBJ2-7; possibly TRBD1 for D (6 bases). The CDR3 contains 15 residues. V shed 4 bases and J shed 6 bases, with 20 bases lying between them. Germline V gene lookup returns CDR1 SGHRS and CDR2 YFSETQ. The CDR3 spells CASSVSTGTIGEQYF. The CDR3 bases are TGCGCCAGCAGCGTAAGCACTGGGACAATTGGCGAGCAGTACTTC.

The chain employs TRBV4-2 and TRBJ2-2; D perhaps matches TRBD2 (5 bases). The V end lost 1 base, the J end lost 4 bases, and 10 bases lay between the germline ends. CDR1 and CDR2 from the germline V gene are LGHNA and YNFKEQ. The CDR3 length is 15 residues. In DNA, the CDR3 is TGTGCCAGCAGCCAAGGCGGGTTGGGCACCGGGGAGCTGTTTTTT. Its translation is CASSQGGLGTGELFF.

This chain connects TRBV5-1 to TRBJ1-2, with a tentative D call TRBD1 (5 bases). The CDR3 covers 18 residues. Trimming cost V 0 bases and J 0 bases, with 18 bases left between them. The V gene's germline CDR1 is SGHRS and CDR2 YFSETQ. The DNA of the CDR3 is TGCGCCAGCAGCTTGGCCCTGGAGGCCAGGGATGCTAACTATGGCTACACCTTC. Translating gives CASSLALEARDANYGYTF.

CDR3 protein: CASSSGLAGGPVGELFF. The CDR3 coding sequence is TGTGCCAGCAGCTCGGGACTAGCGGGAGGGCCGGTCGGGGAGCTGTTTTTT. This chain links TRBV5-6 with TRBJ2-2; 16 positions match TRBD2. V was clipped by 3 bases and J by 7 bases; unmatched bases: 6. Germline V gene sequence: CDR1 SGHDT, CDR2 YYEEEE. The CDR3 covers 17 residues.

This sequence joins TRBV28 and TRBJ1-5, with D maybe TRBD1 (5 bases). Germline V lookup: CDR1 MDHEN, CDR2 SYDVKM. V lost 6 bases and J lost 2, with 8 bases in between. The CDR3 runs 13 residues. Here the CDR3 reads CASRRGGNQPQHF. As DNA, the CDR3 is TGTGCCAGCAGAAGGGGCGGCAATCAGCCCCAGCATTTT.

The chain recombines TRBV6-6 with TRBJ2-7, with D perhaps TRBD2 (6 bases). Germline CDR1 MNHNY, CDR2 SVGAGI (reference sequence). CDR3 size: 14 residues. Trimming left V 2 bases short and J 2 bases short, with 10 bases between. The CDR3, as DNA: TGTGCCAGCAGTTACGAAGCGGGTCCCTACGAGCAGTACTTC. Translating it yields CASSYEAGPYEQYF.

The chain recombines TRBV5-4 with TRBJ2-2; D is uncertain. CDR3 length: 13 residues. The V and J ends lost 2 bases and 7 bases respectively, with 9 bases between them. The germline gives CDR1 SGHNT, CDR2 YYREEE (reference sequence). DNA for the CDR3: TGTGCCAGCAGCTTATCGCTCGACGGGGAGCTGTTTTTT. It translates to CASSLSLDGELFF.

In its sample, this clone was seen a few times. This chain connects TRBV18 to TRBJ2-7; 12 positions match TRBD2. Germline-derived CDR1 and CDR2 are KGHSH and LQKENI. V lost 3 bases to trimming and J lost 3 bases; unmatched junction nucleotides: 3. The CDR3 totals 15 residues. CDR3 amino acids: CASSPGLAGNYEQYF. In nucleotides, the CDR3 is TGTGCCAGCTCACCGGGACTAGCGGGTAACTACGAGCAGTACTTC.

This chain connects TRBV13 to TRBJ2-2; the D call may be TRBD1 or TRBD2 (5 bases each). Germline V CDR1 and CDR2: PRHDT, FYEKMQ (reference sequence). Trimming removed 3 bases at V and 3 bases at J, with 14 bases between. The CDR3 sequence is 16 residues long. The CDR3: CASSFVGVGDTGELFF. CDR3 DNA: TGTGCCAGCAGCTTCGTGGGGGTTGGGGACACCGGGGAGCTGTTTTTT.

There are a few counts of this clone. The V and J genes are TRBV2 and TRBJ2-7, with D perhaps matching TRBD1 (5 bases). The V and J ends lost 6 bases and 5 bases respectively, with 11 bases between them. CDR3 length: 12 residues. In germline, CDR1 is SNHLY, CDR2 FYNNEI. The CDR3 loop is CASRESGHEQYF. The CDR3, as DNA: TGTGCCAGCAGGGAATCAGGGCACGAGCAGTACTTC.

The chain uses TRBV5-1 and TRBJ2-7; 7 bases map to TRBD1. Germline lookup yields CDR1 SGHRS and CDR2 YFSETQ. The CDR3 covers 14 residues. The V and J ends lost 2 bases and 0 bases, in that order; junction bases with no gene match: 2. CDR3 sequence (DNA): TGCGCCAGCAGCTTCAGGGGGACCTCCTACGAGCAGTACTTC. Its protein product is CASSFRGTSYEQYF.

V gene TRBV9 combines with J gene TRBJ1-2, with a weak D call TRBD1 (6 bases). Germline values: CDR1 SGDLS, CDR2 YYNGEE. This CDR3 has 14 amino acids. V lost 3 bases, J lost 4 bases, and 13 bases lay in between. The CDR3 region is CASSGHREGYGYTF. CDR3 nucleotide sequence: TGTGCCAGCAGCGGTCACAGGGAGGGCTATGGCTACACCTTC.

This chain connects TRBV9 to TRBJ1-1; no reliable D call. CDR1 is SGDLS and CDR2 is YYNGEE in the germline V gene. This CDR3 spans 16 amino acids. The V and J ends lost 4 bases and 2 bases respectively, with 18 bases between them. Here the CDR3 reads CASSSNLLEANTEAFF. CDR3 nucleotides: TGTGCCAGCAGCTCCAATCTCCTTGAGGCTAACACTGAAGCTTTCTTT.

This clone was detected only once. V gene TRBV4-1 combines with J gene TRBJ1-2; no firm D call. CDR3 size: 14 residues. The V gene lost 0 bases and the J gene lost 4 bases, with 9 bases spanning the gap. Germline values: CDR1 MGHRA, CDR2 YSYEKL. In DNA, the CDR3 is TGCGCCAGCAGCCAAGACAGTCTGGGCTATGGCTACACCTTC. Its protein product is CASSQDSLGYGYTF.

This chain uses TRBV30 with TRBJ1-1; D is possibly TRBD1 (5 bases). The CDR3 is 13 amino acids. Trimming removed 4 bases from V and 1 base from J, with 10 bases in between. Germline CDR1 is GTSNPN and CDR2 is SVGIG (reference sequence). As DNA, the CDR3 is TGTGCCTGGAACCCCGGGGGGAACACTGAAGCTTTCTTT. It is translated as CAWNPGGNTEAFF.

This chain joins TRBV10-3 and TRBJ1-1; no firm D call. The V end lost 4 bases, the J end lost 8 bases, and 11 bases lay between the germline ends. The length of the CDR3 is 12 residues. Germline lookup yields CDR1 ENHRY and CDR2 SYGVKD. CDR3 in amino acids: CAISGWMTEAFF. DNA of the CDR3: TGTGCCATCAGTGGATGGATGACGGAAGCTTTCTTT.

The CDR3 loop reads CASSVERGETQYF. CDR3 sequence (DNA): TGTGCCAGCAGCGTAGAGAGAGGGGAGACCCAGTACTTC. The rearrangement links TRBV9 to TRBJ2-5; a weak D match, TRBD2 (5 bases). V dropped 0 bases and J dropped 5 bases, with 8 bases sitting between them. The length of the CDR3 is 13 residues. CDR1 SGDLS and CDR2 YYNGEE come from the germline V gene. The whole variable domain, remainder taken from reference TRBV9 and TRBJ2-5, is DSGVTQTPKHLITATGQRVTLRCSPRSGDLSVYWYQQSLDQGLQFLIQYYNGEERAKGNILERFSAQQFPDLHSELNLSSLELGDSALYFCASSVERGETQYFGPGTRLLVL.

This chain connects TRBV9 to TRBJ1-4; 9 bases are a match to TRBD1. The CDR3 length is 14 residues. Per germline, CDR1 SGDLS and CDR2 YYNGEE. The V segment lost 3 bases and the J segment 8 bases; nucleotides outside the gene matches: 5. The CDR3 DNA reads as TGTGCCAGCAGCGCGGGACAGGGAAGGGAAAAACTGTTTTTT. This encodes CASSAGQGREKLFF.